The 18 T cell receptor beta chains below were found in one sample sequenced in a study of T cell responses to AZD1222 COVID-19 vaccine. Profiling relied on immunoSEQ multiplex PCR, and the TCRdb table lists in-frame clones only, not all of them. Among around 130,000 clones listed, 93% were seen once. This material consisted of peripheral blood, taken on day 0 of AZD1222 vaccination. These receptor sequences come from an adult in good health.

This clone was seen a few times. The rearrangement joins TRBV11-2 to TRBJ1-3; the match to TRBD1 covers 7 bases. The trim removed 5 bases at V and 0 bases at J, leaving 7 bases unmatched. Germline V gene sequence: CDR1 SGHAT, CDR2 FQNNGV. The CDR3 is 16 amino acids. The CDR3 spells CASSRVQGSSGNTIYF. CDR3 in DNA: TGTGCCAGCAGCCGGGTACAGGGGAGCTCTGGAAACACCATATATTTT. The complete variable domain, with remaining parts taken from reference TRBV11-2 and TRBJ1-3, reads EAGVAQSPRYKIIEKRQSVAFWCNPISGHATLYWYQQILGQGPKLLIQFQNNGVVDDSQLPKDRFSAERLKGVDSTLKIQPAKLEDSAVYLCASSRVQGSSGNTIYFGEGSWLTVV.

The chain carries TRBV18 and TRBJ2-5; D gene ambiguous. Trimming removed 2 bases from V and 2 bases from J, with 6 bases in between. CDR3 length: 13 residues. CDR1 is KGHSH and CDR2 is LQKENI in the germline V gene. This CDR3 is CASSPGTQETQYF. The CDR3 region has the DNA TGTGCCAGCTCACCAGGTACGCAAGAGACCCAGTACTTC.

This clone was recorded once. The rearrangement uses TRBV15 and TRBJ1-2; 7 bases agree with TRBD1. Germline V gene sequence: CDR1 LNHNV, CDR2 YYDKDF (reference sequence). The CDR3 consists of 16 residues. The junction had 9 bases not matched to a gene; V was cut back by 0 bases and J by 5 bases. CDR3 region: CATSRDGTAPLYGYTF. For the CDR3, the DNA is TGTGCCACCAGCAGAGATGGGACAGCACCGTTGTATGGCTACACCTTC. The entire variable domain, with the rest obtained from reference TRBV15 and TRBJ1-2, is as follows: DAMVIQNPRYQVTQFGKPVTLSCSQTLNHNVMYWYQQKSSQAPKLLFHYYDKDFNNEADTPDNFQSRRPNTSFCFLDIRSPGLGDTAMYLCATSRDGTAPLYGYTFGSGTRLTVV.

This clone appeared once. The rearrangement uses TRBV14 and TRBJ2-7; 7 bases agree with TRBD2. The CDR3 is made up of 15 amino acids. Germline trimming cut 5 bases from V and 1 base from J; bases unmatched to any gene: 8. Germline V gene lookup returns CDR1 SGHDN and CDR2 FVKESK. The CDR3 loop reads CASSYRDYPSYEQYF. CDR3 in DNA: TGTGCCAGCAGCTACCGGGACTACCCATCCTACGAGCAGTACTTC.

The chain links TRBV10-3 to TRBJ2-7; 13 positions match TRBD2. Trimming took 6 bases from V and 1 from J; bases not matched to a gene: 0. CDR3 length equals 14 residues. Germline V lookup: CDR1 ENHRY, CDR2 SYGVKD. The CDR3 reads CAIRTSGGSYEQYF. The CDR3, as DNA: TGTGCCATCAGGACTAGCGGGGGGTCCTACGAGCAGTACTTC.

V gene TRBV18 combines with J gene TRBJ1-3; D is undetermined. V was shortened by 3 bases and J by 0 bases, with 6 bases between the two germline ends. CDR3 length: 14 amino acids. Germline V gene data show CDR1 as KGHSH and CDR2 as LQKENI. CDR3 in DNA: TGTGCCAGCTCACCTTCCAACTCTGGAAACACCATATATTTT. Protein: CASSPSNSGNTIYF.

CDR3: CASSDPPRGEQFF. The CDR3 nucleotides read TGCGCCAGCAGTGATCCCCCCCGGGGTGAGCAGTTCTTC. V usage is TRBV10-1 and J usage is TRBJ2-1; possibly TRBD2 for D (5 bases). This CDR3 is built from 13 residues. CDR1 and CDR2 from the germline V gene are WNHNN and SYGVQD (reference sequence). Trimming shortened V by 3 bases and J by 9 bases, and 12 bases separated the two germline ends.

The genes are TRBV19 and TRBJ2-2, with D unresolved. This CDR3 comprises 12 residues. Between the trimmed V and J ends, which lost 5 bases and 5 bases, there was a span of 6 bases. Germline values: CDR1 LNHDA, CDR2 SQIVND (reference sequence). CDR3 region: CASSLRTGELFF. DNA of the CDR3: TGTGCCAGTAGTTTAAGAACCGGGGAGCTGTTTTTT. The variable domain in full, completed from reference TRBV19 and TRBJ2-2, reads DGGITQSPKYLFRKEGQNVTLSCEQNLNHDAMYWYRQDPGQGLRLIYYSQIVNDFQKGDIAEGYSVSREKKESFPLTVTSAQKNPTAFYLCASSLRTGELFFGEGSRLTVL.

The chain combines TRBV7-8 with TRBJ1-2; D not certain. This CDR3 contains 13 residues. Germline CDR1 and CDR2: SGHVS and FQNEAQ. V was pared by 6 bases and J by 2 bases, with 10 bases between. CDR3 in amino acids: CASSLTRNYGYTF. Here the CDR3 DNA reads TGTGCCAGCAGTCTGACGAGAAACTATGGCTACACCTTC.

This chain uses TRBV14 with TRBJ1-1; D remains ambiguous. Trimming cost V 4 bases and J 3 bases, with 12 bases left between them. The CDR3 sequence is 14 residues long. Germline V gene data show CDR1 as SGHDN and CDR2 as FVKESK. CDR3 in amino acids: CASSPFGGYTEAFF. CDR3 sequence (DNA): TGTGCCAGCAGCCCCTTTGGTGGATACACTGAAGCTTTCTTT. Full variable domain (remainder filled in from reference TRBV14 and TRBJ1-1): EAGVTQFPSHSVIEKGQTVTLRCDPISGHDNLYWYRRVMGKEIKFLLHFVKESKQDESGMPNNRFLAERTGGTYSTLKVQPAELEDSGVYFCASSPFGGYTEAFFGQGTRLTVV.

This chain joins TRBV3-1 (or the pseudogene TRBV3-2) and TRBJ2-7, with D possibly being TRBD1 (6 bases). In germline, CDR1 is LGHDT, CDR2 YNNKEL (reference sequence). V was pared by 3 bases and J by 1 base, with 10 bases between. This CDR3 has 14 residues. The CDR3 loop reads CASSQGTGSYEQYF. CDR3 sequence (DNA): TGTGCCAGCAGCCAGGGCACAGGGTCCTACGAGCAGTACTTC.

The V call is TRBV5-1, the J call TRBJ2-5, with D uncertain. This CDR3 comprises 12 residues. CDR1 SGHRS and CDR2 YFSETQ come from the germline V gene. Trimming took off 0 bases at V and 5 bases at J, with 5 bases between the two ends. The CDR3 loop reads CASSLEGETQYF. In DNA form, the CDR3 reads TGCGCCAGCAGCTTGGAAGGGGAGACCCAGTACTTC. Filled out from reference TRBV5-1 and TRBJ2-5, the complete variable domain reads KAGVTQTPRYLIKTRGQQVTLSCSPISGHRSVSWYQQTPGQGLQFLFEYFSETQRNKGNFPGRFSGRQFSNSRSEMNVSTLELGDSALYLCASSLEGETQYFGPGTRLLVL.

The chain uses TRBV2 and TRBJ1-1; D call uncertain. Germline CDR1 SNHLY, CDR2 FYNNEI. The CDR3 is 11 residues long. V was shortened by 7 bases and J by 5 bases, with 8 bases between the two germline ends. The CDR3 DNA reads TGTGCCAGCACCAAGGAGACTGAAGCTTTCTTT. This gives the protein CASTKETEAFF.

The genes are TRBV5-6 and TRBJ2-3; 9 bases line up with TRBD1. Germline V gene data show CDR1 as SGHDT and CDR2 as YYEEEE. The CDR3 sequence is 18 residues long. V gave up 0 bases and J gave up 1 base; unmatched junction bases: 9. The CDR3 sequence: CASSLGHRGRWGTDTQYF. The DNA of the CDR3 is TGTGCCAGCAGCTTGGGCCACAGGGGGCGCTGGGGCACAGATACGCAGTATTTT.

The chain combines TRBV5-4 with TRBJ1-1, with D hard to call. V was cut by 1 base and J by 2 bases, with 9 bases left in between. The germline V gene has CDR1 SGHNT and CDR2 YYREEE (reference sequence). The CDR3 sequence is 14 residues long. For the CDR3, the DNA is TGTGCCAGCAGCTTGATACACATTAACACTGAAGCTTTCTTT. Translating gives CASSLIHINTEAFF.

This chain joins TRBV7-9 and TRBJ2-5, with 14 bases matching TRBD2. This CDR3 is built from 18 residues. Germline V gene data show CDR1 as SEHNR and CDR2 as FQNEAQ (reference sequence). The junction had 8 bases not matched to a gene; V was cut back by 5 bases and J by 0 bases. The CDR3 DNA reads TGTGCCAGCAGCCCGTCGGGACTAGCGGGGGTGTACCAAGAGACCCAGTACTTC. It translates to CASSPSGLAGVYQETQYF.

CDR3 amino acids: CASTGGSGEYEQYF. In DNA form, the CDR3 reads TGTGCCAGCACTGGGGGTAGCGGAGAATACGAGCAGTACTTC. This chain connects TRBV6-5 to TRBJ2-7; D is perhaps TRBD2 (6 bases). This CDR3 has 14 amino acids. V was clipped by 7 bases and J by 4 bases, with 17 bases between them. Per the germline V gene, CDR1 is MNHEY and CDR2 is SVGAGI.

The chain is built from TRBV19 and TRBJ1-5, with 11 bases lining up with TRBD1. CDR3 size: 18 residues. The germline V gene encodes CDR1 LNHDA and CDR2 SQIVND (reference sequence). The trim removed 8 bases at V and 0 bases at J, leaving 12 bases unmatched. The CDR3 spells CASEPRDRGGYSNQPQHF. CDR3 DNA sequence: TGTGCCAGTGAGCCCCGGGACAGGGGGGGATATAGCAATCAGCCCCAGCATTTT.